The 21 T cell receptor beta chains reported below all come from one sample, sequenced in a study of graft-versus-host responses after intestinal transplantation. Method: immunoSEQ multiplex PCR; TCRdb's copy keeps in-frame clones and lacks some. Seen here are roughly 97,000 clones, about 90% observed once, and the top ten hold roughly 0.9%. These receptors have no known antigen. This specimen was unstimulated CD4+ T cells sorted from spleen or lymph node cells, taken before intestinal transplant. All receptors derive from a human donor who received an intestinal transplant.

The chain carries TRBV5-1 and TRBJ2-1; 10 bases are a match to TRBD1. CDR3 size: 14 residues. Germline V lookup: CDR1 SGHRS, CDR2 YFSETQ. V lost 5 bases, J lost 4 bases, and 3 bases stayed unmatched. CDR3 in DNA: TGCGCCAGCAGGGAGGGACAGGGGTACAATGAGCAGTTCTTC. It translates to CASREGQGYNEQFF.

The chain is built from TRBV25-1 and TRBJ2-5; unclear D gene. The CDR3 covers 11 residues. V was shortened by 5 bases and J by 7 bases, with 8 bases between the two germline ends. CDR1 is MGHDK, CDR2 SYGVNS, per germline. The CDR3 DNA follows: TGTGCCAGCAGTTACATGGGGACCCAGTACTTC. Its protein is CASSYMGTQYF.

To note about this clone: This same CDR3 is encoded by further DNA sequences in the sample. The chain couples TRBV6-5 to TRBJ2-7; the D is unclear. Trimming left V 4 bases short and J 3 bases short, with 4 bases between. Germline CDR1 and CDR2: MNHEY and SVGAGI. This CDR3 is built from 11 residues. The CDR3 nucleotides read TGTGCCAGCAGTTCCATCTACGAGCAGTACTTC. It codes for CASSSIYEQYF.

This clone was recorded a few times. The CDR3: CASIVGQNSPLHF. CDR3 nucleotide sequence: TGTGCCAGCATTGTGGGACAGAATTCACCCCTCCACTTT. The chain has TRBV6-1 and TRBJ1-6; 7 nucleotides match TRBD1. Per germline, CDR1 MNHNS and CDR2 SASEGT. The CDR3 consists of 13 residues. The V gene end was trimmed by 7 bases and the J gene end by 7 bases; junction bases not matched to a gene: 4.

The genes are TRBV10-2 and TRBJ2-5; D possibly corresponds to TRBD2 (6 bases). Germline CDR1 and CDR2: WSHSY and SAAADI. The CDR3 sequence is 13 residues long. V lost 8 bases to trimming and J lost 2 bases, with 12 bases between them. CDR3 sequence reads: CASRRGSQETQYF. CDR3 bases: TGCGCCAGCCGCCGGGGGTCGCAAGAGACCCAGTACTTC.

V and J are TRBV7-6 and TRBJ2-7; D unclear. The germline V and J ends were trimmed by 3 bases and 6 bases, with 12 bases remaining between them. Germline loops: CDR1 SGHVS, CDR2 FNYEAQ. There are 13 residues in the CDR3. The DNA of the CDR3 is TGTGCCAGCAGCTTTTACGACTCCGGCGAGCAGTACTTC. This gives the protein CASSFYDSGEQYF.

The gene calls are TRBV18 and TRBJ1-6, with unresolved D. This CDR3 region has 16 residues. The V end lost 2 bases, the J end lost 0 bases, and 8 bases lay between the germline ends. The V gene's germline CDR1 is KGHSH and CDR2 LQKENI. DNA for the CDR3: TGTGCCAGCTCACCAACGCAGAGCTCCTATAATTCACCCCTCCACTTT. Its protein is CASSPTQSSYNSPLHF.

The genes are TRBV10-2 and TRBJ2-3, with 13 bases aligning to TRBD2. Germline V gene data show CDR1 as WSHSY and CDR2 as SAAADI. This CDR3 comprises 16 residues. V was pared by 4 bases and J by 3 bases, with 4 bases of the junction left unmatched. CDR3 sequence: CASSGTSGSFTDTQYF. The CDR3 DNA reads TGCGCCAGCAGTGGGACTAGCGGGAGTTTTACAGATACGCAGTATTTT.

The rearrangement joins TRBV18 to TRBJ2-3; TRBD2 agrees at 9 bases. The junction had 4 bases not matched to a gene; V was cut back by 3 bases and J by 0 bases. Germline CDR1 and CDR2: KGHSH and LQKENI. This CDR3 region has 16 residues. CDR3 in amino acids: CASSPLAGPSTDTQYF. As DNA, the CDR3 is TGTGCCAGCTCACCTCTAGCGGGGCCTAGCACAGATACGCAGTATTTT.

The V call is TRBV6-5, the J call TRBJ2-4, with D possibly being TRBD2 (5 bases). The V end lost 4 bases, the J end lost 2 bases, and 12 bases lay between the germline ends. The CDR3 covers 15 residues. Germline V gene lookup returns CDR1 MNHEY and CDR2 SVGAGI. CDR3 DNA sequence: TGTGCCAGCAGTTCTGCTAGCTGGACCAAAAACATTCAGTACTTC. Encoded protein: CASSSASWTKNIQYF.

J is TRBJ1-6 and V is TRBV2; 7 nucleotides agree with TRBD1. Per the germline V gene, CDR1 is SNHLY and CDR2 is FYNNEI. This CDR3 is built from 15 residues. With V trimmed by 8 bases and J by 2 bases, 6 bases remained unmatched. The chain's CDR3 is CASQLTGTYNSPLHF. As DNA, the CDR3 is TGTGCCAGCCAATTGACAGGGACCTATAATTCACCCCTCCACTTT. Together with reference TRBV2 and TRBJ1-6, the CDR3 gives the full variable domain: EPEVTQTPSHQVTQMGQEVILRCVPISNHLYFYWYRQILGQKVEFLVSFYNNEISEKSEIFDDQFSVERPDGSNFTLKIRSTKLEDSAMYFCASQLTGTYNSPLHFGNGTRLTVT.

The CDR3 is CASSYSFPKETQYF. The CDR3 bases are TGTGCCAGCAGTTACTCTTTCCCGAAAGAGACCCAGTACTTC. The rearrangement joins TRBV6-6 to TRBJ2-5, with D unclear. CDR3 size: 14 residues. V was trimmed by 0 bases and J by 3 bases, leaving 8 bases between them. The V gene's germline CDR1 is MNHNY and CDR2 SVGAGI (reference sequence).

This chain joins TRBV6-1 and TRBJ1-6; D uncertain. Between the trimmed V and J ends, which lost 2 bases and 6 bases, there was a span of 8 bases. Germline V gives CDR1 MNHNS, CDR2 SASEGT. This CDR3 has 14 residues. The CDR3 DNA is TGTGCCAGCAGTGAATCCGGAGTTAATTCACCCCTCCACTTT. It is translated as CASSESGVNSPLHF.

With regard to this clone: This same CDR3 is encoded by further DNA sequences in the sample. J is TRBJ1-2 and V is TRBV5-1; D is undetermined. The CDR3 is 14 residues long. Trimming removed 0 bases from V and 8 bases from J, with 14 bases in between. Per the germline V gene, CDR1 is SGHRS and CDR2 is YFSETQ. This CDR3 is CASSLVPESYGYTF. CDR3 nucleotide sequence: TGCGCCAGCAGCTTGGTACCAGAAAGCTACGGCTACACCTTC.

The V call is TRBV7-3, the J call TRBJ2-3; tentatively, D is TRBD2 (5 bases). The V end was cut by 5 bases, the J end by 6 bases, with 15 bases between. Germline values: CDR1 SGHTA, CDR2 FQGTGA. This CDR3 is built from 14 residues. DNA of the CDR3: TGTGCCAGCAGCCTAAATGACGGGGTCGATACGCAGTATTTT. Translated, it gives CASSLNDGVDTQYF.

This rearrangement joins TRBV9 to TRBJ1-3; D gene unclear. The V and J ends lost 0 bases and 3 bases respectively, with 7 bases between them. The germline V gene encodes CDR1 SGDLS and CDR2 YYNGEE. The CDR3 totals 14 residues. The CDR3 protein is CASSVAADGNTIYF. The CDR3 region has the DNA TGTGCCAGCAGCGTAGCGGCGGATGGAAACACCATATATTTT.

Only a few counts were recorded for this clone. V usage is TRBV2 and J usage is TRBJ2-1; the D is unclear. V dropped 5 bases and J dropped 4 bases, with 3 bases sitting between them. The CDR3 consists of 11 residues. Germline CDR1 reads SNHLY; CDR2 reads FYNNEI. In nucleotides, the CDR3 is TGTGCCAGCAGTACTTACAATGAGCAGTTCTTC. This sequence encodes CASSTYNEQFF. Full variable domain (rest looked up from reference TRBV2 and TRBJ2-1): EPEVTQTPSHQVTQMGQEVILRCVPISNHLYFYWYRQILGQKVEFLVSFYNNEISEKSEIFDDQFSVERPDGSNFTLKIRSTKLEDSAMYFCASSTYNEQFFGPGTRLTVL.

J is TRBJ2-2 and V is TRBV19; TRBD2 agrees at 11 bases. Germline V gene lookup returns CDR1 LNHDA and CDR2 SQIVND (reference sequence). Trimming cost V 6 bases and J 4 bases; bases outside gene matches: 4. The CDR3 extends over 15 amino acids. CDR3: CASRGLAESTGELFF. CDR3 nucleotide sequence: TGTGCCAGTAGGGGACTAGCGGAATCCACCGGGGAGCTGTTTTTT.

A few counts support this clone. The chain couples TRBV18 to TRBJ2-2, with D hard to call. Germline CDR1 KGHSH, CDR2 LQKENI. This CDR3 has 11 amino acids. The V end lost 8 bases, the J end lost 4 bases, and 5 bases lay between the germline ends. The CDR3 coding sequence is TGTGCCAGCGCAGTCACCGGGGAGCTGTTTTTT. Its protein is CASAVTGELFF.

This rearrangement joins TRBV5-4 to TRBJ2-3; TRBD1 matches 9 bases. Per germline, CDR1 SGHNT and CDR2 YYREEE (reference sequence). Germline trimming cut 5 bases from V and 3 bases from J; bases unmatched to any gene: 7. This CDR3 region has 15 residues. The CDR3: CASSPGQGKTDTQYF. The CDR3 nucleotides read TGTGCCAGCAGTCCGGGACAGGGTAAGACAGATACGCAGTATTTT.

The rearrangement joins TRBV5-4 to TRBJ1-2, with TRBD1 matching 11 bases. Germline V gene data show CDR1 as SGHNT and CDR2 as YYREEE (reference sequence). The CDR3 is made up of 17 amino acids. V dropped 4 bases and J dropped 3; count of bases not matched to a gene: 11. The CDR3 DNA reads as TGTGCCAGCAGCCCAGGACAGGGGGCTAGGATATACTATGGCTACACCTTC. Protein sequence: CASSPGQGARIYYGYTF.